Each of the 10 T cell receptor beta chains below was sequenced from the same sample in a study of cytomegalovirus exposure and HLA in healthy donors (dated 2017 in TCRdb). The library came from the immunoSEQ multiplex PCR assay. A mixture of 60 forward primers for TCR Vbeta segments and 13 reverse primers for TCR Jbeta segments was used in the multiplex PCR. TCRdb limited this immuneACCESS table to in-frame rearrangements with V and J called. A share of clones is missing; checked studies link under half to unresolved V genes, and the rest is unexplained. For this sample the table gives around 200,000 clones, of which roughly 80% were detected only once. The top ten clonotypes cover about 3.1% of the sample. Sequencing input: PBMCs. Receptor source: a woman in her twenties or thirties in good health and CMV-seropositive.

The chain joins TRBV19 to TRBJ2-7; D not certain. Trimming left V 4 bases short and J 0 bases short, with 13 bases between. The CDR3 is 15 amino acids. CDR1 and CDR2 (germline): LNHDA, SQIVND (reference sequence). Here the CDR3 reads CASSNYVTDSYEQYF. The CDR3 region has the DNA TGTGCCAGTAGTAACTATGTAACTGACTCCTACGAGCAGTACTTC.

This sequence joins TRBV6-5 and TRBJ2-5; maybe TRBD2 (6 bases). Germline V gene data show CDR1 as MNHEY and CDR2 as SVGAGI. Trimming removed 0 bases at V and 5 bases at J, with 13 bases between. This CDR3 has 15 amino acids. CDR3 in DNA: TGTGCCAGCAGTTACTCCGGGGGAAAGGCGGAGACCCAGTACTTC. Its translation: CASSYSGGKAETQYF.

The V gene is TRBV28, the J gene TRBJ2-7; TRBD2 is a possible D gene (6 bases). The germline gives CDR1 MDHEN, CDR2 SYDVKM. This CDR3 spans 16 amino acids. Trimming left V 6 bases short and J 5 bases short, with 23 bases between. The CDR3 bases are TGTGCCAGCAGGGATTTTGTTGGAGGGCGAATGAACGAGCAGTACTTC. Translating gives CASRDFVGGRMNEQYF.

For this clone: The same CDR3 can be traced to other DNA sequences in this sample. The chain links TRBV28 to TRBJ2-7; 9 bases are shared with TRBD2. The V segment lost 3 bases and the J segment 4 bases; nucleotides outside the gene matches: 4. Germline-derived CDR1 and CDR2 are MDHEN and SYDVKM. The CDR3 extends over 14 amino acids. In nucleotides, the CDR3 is TGTGCCAGCAGTTTGGCGGGAGGGAGTTACGAGCAGTACTTC. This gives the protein CASSLAGGSYEQYF.

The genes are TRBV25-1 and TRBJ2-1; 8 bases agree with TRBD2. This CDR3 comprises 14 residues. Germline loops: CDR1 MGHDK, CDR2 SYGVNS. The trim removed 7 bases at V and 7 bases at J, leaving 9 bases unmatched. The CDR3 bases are TGTGCCAGCAATGACGGGGTAGCGGGAAATGAGCAGTTCTTC. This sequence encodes CASNDGVAGNEQFF.

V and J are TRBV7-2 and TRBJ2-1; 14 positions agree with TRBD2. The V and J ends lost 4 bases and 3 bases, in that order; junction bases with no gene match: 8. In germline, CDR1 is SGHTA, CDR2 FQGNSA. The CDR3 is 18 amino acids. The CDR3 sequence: CASSSRRGTSGSYNEQFF. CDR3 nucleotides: TGTGCCAGCAGCTCTCGACGGGGGACTAGCGGGAGCTACAATGAGCAGTTCTTC.

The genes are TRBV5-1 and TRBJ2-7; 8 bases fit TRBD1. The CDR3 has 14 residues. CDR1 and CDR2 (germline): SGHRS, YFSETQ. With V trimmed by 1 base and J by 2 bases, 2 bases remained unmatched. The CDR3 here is CASSLTGGAYEQYF. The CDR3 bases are TGCGCCAGCAGCTTGACAGGGGGTGCCTACGAGCAGTACTTC.

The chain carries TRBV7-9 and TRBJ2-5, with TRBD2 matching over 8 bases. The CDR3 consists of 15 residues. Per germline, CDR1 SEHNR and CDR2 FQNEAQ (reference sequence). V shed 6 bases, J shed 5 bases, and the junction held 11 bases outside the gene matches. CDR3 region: CASRPLAAETETQYF. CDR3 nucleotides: TGTGCCAGCAGACCACTAGCGGCAGAGACGGAGACCCAGTACTTC.

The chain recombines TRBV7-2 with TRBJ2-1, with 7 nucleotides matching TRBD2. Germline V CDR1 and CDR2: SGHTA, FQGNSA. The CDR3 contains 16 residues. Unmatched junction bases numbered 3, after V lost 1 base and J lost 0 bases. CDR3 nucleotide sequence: TGTGCCAGCAGCTTAGAGTCTAGCGGCTCCTACAATGAGCAGTTCTTC. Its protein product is CASSLESSGSYNEQFF.

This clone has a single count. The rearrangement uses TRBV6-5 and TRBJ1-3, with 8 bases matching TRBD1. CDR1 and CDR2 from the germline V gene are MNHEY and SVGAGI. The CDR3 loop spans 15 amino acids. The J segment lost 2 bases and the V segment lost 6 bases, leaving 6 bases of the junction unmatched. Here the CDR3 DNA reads TGTGCCAGCAGCGCGATGACAGGGGCTGGAAACACCATATATTTT. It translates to CASSAMTGAGNTIYF.